The 30 T cell receptor beta chains reported below all come from one sample, sequenced in a study of molecular identifiers for immune sequencing clone quantification. Using its own MiXCR run on the PCR reads, TCRdb lists one record per CDR3 protein. The sample includes 460,000 or so distinct CDR3 sequences, around 23% of them seen just once. Sequenced material: naive CD8+ T cells from blood, with Jurkat cell RNA spiked in. Regarding subset: FACS-sorted CD8+CD4-CCR7+CD45RA+ naive T cells. Receptors originate from a human donor in good health. Some libraries in this study had Jurkat cell RNA spiked in.

This sequence joins TRBV28 and TRBJ2-7, with D tentatively TRBD1 (5 bases). The CDR3 extends over 15 amino acids. V lost 3 bases and J 3 bases, leaving 15 bases between the germline ends. Germline CDR1 is MDHEN and CDR2 is SYDVKM. The DNA for the CDR3 is TGTGCCAGCAGTTTTCGTGGGGCTAGTGGCTACGAGCAGTACTTC. Amino acids: CASSFRGASGYEQYF.

As to this clonotype: The junction shows a germline mismatch at one end, possibly a read error. The chain joins TRBV28 to TRBJ2-7; tentatively, D is TRBD2 (6 bases). Germline V lookup: CDR1 MDHEN, CDR2 SYDVKM. This CDR3 is built from 15 residues. The CDR3: CASTLARRGGYAQSF. The DNA of the CDR3 is TGTGCCAGCACCCTCGCCCGGAGGGGAGGCTACGCGCAGTCCTTC.

The chain joins TRBV19 to TRBJ1-1; D is undetermined. The V end was cut by 7 bases, the J end by 1 base, with 10 bases between. This CDR3 region has 13 residues. CDR1 and CDR2 (germline): LNHDA, SQIVND (reference sequence). CDR3 DNA: TGTGCCAGTAATGTCCCAGGGAACACTGAAGCTTTCTTT. Translation gives CASNVPGNTEAFF. The full variable domain, rest sourced from reference TRBV19 and TRBJ1-1, is DGGITQSPKYLFRKEGQNVTLSCEQNLNHDAMYWYRQDPGQGLRLIYYSQIVNDFQKGDIAEGYSVSREKKESFPLTVTSAQKNPTAFYLCASNVPGNTEAFFGQGTRLTVV.

The J gene is TRBJ2-7, the V gene TRBV20-1, with TRBD1 identical over 7 bases. The V segment lost 3 bases and the J segment 3 bases; nucleotides outside the gene matches: 8. The length of the CDR3 is 14 residues. Germline V gives CDR1 DFQATT, CDR2 SNEGSKA (reference sequence). CDR3: CSARDRDRLYEQYF. CDR3 coding DNA: TGCAGTGCTAGGGACCGGGACAGACTCTACGAGCAGTACTTC.

The chain uses TRBV4-3 and TRBJ1-1; 7 bases agree with TRBD1. Trimming removed 3 bases from V and 5 bases from J; junction bases left unmatched: 9. The germline gives CDR1 LGHNA, CDR2 YSLEER. The CDR3 contains 15 residues. In DNA, the CDR3 is TGCGCCAGCAGCCAGCGAGAGGGGGCATGGACTGAAGCTTTCTTT. This sequence encodes CASSQREGAWTEAFF.

This clonotype has ten or more counts. V gene TRBV20-1 combines with J gene TRBJ2-3, with D perhaps assigned TRBD1 or TRBD2 (5 bases each). V lost 1 base and J lost 8, with 16 bases in between. The CDR3 is 14 amino acids. Looked up from germline, CDR1 is DFQATT and CDR2 is SNEGSKA (reference sequence). CDR3 loop: CSARVWDDTGTQYF. CDR3 coding DNA: TGCAGTGCTAGAGTATGGGACGACACCGGTACGCAGTATTTT.

This clonotype was counted at least ten times. The chain joins TRBV7-8 to TRBJ2-3; 9 nucleotides line up with TRBD2. This CDR3 is built from 18 residues. CDR1 is SGHVS and CDR2 is FQNEAQ in the germline V gene. Losses at the gene ends were 5 bases for V and 3 bases for J; bases not matched to a gene: 15. The CDR3 spells CASSLGGGGAFWTDTQYF. CDR3 coding DNA: TGTGCCAGCAGCCTAGGGGGCGGGGGGGCTTTTTGGACAGATACGCAGTATTTT.

To note about this clonotype: Since a much larger clone is just one base distant, this may be a read error. The CDR3 nucleotides are TGTGCCTGGAGTTTCACAGGGATCCCAGGAGACATTCAGTACTTC. This encodes CAWSFTGIPGDIQYF. The rearrangement links TRBV30 to TRBJ2-4, with D possibly matching TRBD1 (6 bases). Germline V gives CDR1 GTSNPN, CDR2 SVGIG (reference sequence). The CDR3 has 15 residues. Trimming cost V 2 bases and J 8 bases, with 19 bases left between them. The variable domain in full, completed from reference TRBV30 and TRBJ2-4, reads SQTIHQWPATLVQPVGSPLSLECTVEGTSNPNLYWYRQAAGRGLQLLFYSVGIGQISSEVPQNLSASRPQDRQFILSSKKLLLSDSGFYLCAWSFTGIPGDIQYFGAGTRLSVL.

To note about this clonotype: This could be a read error, since a much larger clone is one nucleotide away. This rearrangement joins TRBV5-4 to TRBJ1-1, with no clear D. The CDR3 runs 15 residues. CDR1 and CDR2 (germline): SGHNT, YYREEE (reference sequence). Trimming removed 0 bases from V and 0 bases from J, with 9 bases in between. In DNA, the CDR3 is TGTGCCAGCAGCTTGGTCCGGGGAGTGAACACTGAAGCTTTCTTT. Protein product: CASSLVRGVNTEAFF. Full variable domain (remainder filled in from reference TRBV5-4 and TRBJ1-1): ETGVTQSPTHLIKTRGQQVTLRCSSQSGHNTVSWYQQALGQGPQFIFQYYREEENGRGNFPPRFSGLQFPNYSSELNVNALELDDSALYLCASSLVRGVNTEAFFGQGTRLTVV.

Points on this clonotype: An end of the junction does not agree with germline; a read error may underlie this. The chain uses TRBV28 and TRBJ2-1, with unresolved D. The CDR3 is 13 amino acids. Germline V lookup: CDR1 MDHEN, CDR2 SYDVKM. The CDR3 sequence: CASTGLNYNEQIF. The CDR3 region has the DNA TGTGCCAGCACGGGTCTGAACTACAATGAGCAGATCTTC.

Ten or more counts support this clonotype. This chain joins TRBV4-3 and TRBJ2-7, with D possibly matching TRBD1 (6 bases). The V gene lost 2 bases and the J gene lost 3 bases, with 11 bases spanning the gap. The germline CDR1 and CDR2 sequences are LGHNA and YSLEER. CDR3 length: 14 amino acids. The CDR3 nucleotides are TGCGCCAGCAGCCAATGGGCAGGGGACTACGAGCAGTACTTC. Its protein product is CASSQWAGDYEQYF.

The CDR3 sequence is CAIREEGQGGSPLHF. The CDR3, as DNA: TGTGCCATCAGGGAAGAAGGACAGGGCGGTTCACCCCTCCACTTT. The chain employs TRBV10-3 and TRBJ1-6; 8 positions agree with TRBD1. V lost 6 bases, J lost 9 bases, and 10 bases stayed unmatched. This CDR3 comprises 15 residues. CDR1 and CDR2 from the germline V gene are ENHRY and SYGVKD.

V gene TRBV6-5 combines with J gene TRBJ2-7, with TRBD2 matching over 8 bases. This CDR3 is 16 amino acids long. V lost 5 bases to trimming and J lost 2 bases; unmatched junction nucleotides: 11. Germline V gene data show CDR1 as MNHEY and CDR2 as SVGAGI. DNA for the CDR3: TGTGCCAGCAGTCCTCGTAGAGCGGGGGCAGCCTACGAGCAGTACTTC. Its translation is CASSPRRAGAAYEQYF.

This clonotype came up many times. V gene TRBV4-3 combines with J gene TRBJ2-3; 7 positions match TRBD2. CDR1 LGHNA and CDR2 YSLEER come from the germline V gene. J was trimmed by 1 base and V by 0 bases; bases with no gene match: 4. The CDR3 spans 16 residues. Here the CDR3 DNA reads TGCGCCAGCAGCCAAGAAGTCACTAGCGGCACAGATACGCAGTATTTT. Protein product: CASSQEVTSGTDTQYF.

The chain is built from TRBV15 and TRBJ2-3, with 8 bases matching TRBD2. Germline V gene sequence: CDR1 LNHNV, CDR2 YYDKDF (reference sequence). The CDR3 extends over 16 amino acids. Trimming at V came to 5 bases and at J to 0 bases, leaving 7 bases not matched to a gene. CDR3 loop: CATSYHGGGSTDTQYF. The CDR3 nucleotides are TGTGCCACCAGCTACCACGGCGGGGGGAGCACAGATACGCAGTATTTT.

This clonotype showed up many times. This sequence joins TRBV2 and TRBJ1-1; D gene uncertain. CDR3 size: 14 residues. CDR1 SNHLY and CDR2 FYNNEI come from the germline V gene. Trimming pared 4 bases from V and 1 base from J, leaving 10 bases between. CDR3 DNA sequence: TGTGCCAGCAGTGCTGACGGAGAGAACACTGAAGCTTTCTTT. It is translated as CASSADGENTEAFF. Variable domain in full (rest from reference TRBV2 and TRBJ1-1): EPEVTQTPSHQVTQMGQEVILRCVPISNHLYFYWYRQILGQKVEFLVSFYNNEISEKSEIFDDQFSVERPDGSNFTLKIRSTKLEDSAMYFCASSADGENTEAFFGQGTRLTVV.

This clonotype was seen only a few times. The chain is built from TRBV9 and TRBJ2-5; 7 nucleotides match TRBD1. Germline loops: CDR1 SGDLS, CDR2 YYNGEE. Unmatched junction bases numbered 10, after V lost 3 bases and J lost 5 bases. This CDR3 region has 15 residues. CDR3 protein: CASSGGTGVRETQYF. CDR3 nucleotide sequence: TGTGCCAGCAGCGGGGGAACAGGGGTGAGGGAGACCCAGTACTTC.

As for this clonotype: A much larger clone is a single base away; this may be a read error. CDR3 amino acids: CAITESQETQYF. The CDR3 DNA sequence: TGTGCCATCACTGAGTCCCAAGAGACCCAGTACTTC. The gene calls are TRBV10-3 and TRBJ2-5, with unresolved D. The CDR3 sequence is 12 residues long. CDR1 is ENHRY and CDR2 is SYGVKD in the germline V gene.

The chain uses TRBV11-2 and TRBJ2-3, with a weak D call TRBD1 (5 bases). V was cut by 4 bases and J by 0 bases, with 14 bases left in between. Germline V gene sequence: CDR1 SGHAT, CDR2 FQNNGV. This CDR3 has 16 residues. The CDR3 spells CASSSHRLTSTDTQYF. CDR3 nucleotide sequence: TGTGCCAGCAGCTCCCACAGGCTTACTAGCACAGATACGCAGTATTTT. Together with reference TRBV11-2 and TRBJ2-3, the CDR3 gives the full variable domain: EAGVAQSPRYKIIEKRQSVAFWCNPISGHATLYWYQQILGQGPKLLIQFQNNGVVDDSQLPKDRFSAERLKGVDSTLKIQPAKLEDSAVYLCASSSHRLTSTDTQYFGPGTRLTVL.

The rearrangement joins TRBV2 to TRBJ2-1; maybe TRBD2 (6 bases). The CDR3 covers 13 residues. Trimming pared 6 bases from V and 3 bases from J, leaving 9 bases between. CDR1 is SNHLY and CDR2 is FYNNEI in the germline V gene. CDR3 residues: CASRSGVYNEQFF. As DNA, the CDR3 is TGTGCCAGCAGGTCGGGGGTCTACAATGAGCAGTTCTTC.

This clonotype appeared a few times. The genes are TRBV15 and TRBJ1-1; possible D gene TRBD1, 6 bases. In germline, CDR1 is LNHNV, CDR2 YYDKDF (reference sequence). Trimming pared 3 bases from V and 1 base from J, leaving 15 bases between. The CDR3 is 16 residues long. CDR3 loop: CATSSLGGHGNTEAFF. CDR3 DNA sequence: TGTGCCACCAGCAGCCTTGGGGGACACGGGAACACTGAAGCTTTCTTT.

This clonotype occurred many times. The V and J genes are TRBV7-9 and TRBJ2-2; D is unresolved. Trimming shortened V by 4 bases and J by 3 bases, and 9 bases separated the two germline ends. CDR1 SEHNR and CDR2 FQNEAQ come from the germline V gene (reference sequence). The CDR3 runs to 14 residues. CDR3 amino acids: CASSSHDYTGELFF. In DNA, the CDR3 is TGTGCCAGCAGCTCCCACGATTACACCGGGGAGCTGTTTTTT.

As to this clonotype: No conserved phenylalanine or tryptophan is present at the end of the CDR3, so a read error is the likely explanation. V usage is TRBV24-1 and J usage is TRBJ2-2; no definite D call. CDR1 KGHDR and CDR2 SFDVKD come from the germline V gene. Trimming cost V 6 bases and J 0 bases, with 10 bases left between them. This CDR3 is built from 15 residues. The CDR3 reads CATSRSQTNTGELFL. The CDR3 bases are TGTGCCACCAGTCGCTCACAAACGAACACCGGGGAGCTGTTTTTA.

The table lists this clonotype with a few counts. The chain combines TRBV6-5 with TRBJ2-3, with 11 bases matching TRBD2. Germline V gene data show CDR1 as MNHEY and CDR2 as SVGAGI. The ends lost 6 bases at V and 3 bases at J; junction bases unmatched: 5. This CDR3 comprises 15 residues. The CDR3: CASRHSGGATDTQYF. The CDR3 bases are TGTGCCAGCAGACATAGCGGGGGGGCAACAGATACGCAGTATTTT.

The J gene is TRBJ1-5, the V gene TRBV7-9; D call uncertain. V was trimmed by 3 bases and J by 7 bases, leaving 13 bases between them. CDR3 length: 14 residues. Germline V gene data show CDR1 as SEHNR and CDR2 as FQNEAQ (reference sequence). The CDR3 sequence: CASSFDSARQPQHF. The DNA for the CDR3 is TGTGCCAGCAGCTTCGACTCAGCGAGACAGCCCCAGCATTTT.

A single count supports this clonotype. The chain carries TRBV20-1 and TRBJ2-7, with TRBD2 matching over 8 bases. The V and J ends lost 4 bases and 3 bases, in that order; junction bases with no gene match: 8. The CDR3 has 14 amino acids. The V gene's germline CDR1 is DFQATT and CDR2 SNEGSKA (reference sequence). The CDR3 spells CSATPYSGVYEQYF. CDR3 nucleotide sequence: TGCAGTGCTACCCCCTATAGCGGGGTCTACGAGCAGTACTTC.

The gene calls are TRBV24-1 and TRBJ2-3, with 7 bases identical to TRBD1. Germline lookup yields CDR1 KGHDR and CDR2 SFDVKD. This CDR3 spans 16 amino acids. Unmatched junction bases numbered 8, after V lost 4 bases and J lost 2 bases. CDR3 DNA: TGTGCCACCAGTGACGCAGGACAGGCGGTCACAGATACGCAGTATTTT. It encodes CATSDAGQAVTDTQYF.

The chain combines TRBV7-9 with TRBJ2-7; TRBD2 agrees at 7 bases. Germline trimming cut 5 bases from V and 3 bases from J; bases unmatched to any gene: 13. CDR1 and CDR2 (germline): SEHNR, FQNEAQ (reference sequence). The length of the CDR3 is 16 residues. CDR3 sequence: CASSPRASGLFYEQYF. In DNA form, the CDR3 reads TGTGCCAGCAGCCCTCGGGCTAGCGGTCTGTTCTACGAGCAGTACTTC.

This clonotype was found many times. The genes are TRBV5-1 and TRBJ2-3, with 8 bases fitting TRBD2. The germline gives CDR1 SGHRS, CDR2 YFSETQ. The CDR3 totals 13 residues. Germline trimming cut 3 bases from V and 7 bases from J; bases unmatched to any gene: 4. As DNA, the CDR3 is TGCGCCAGCAGCTCCGGGGGGGCGAATACGCAGTATTTT. This sequence encodes CASSSGGANTQYF.

The genes are TRBV6-2 or TRBV6-3 and TRBJ2-5; 9 bases align to TRBD2. In germline, CDR1 is MNHEY, CDR2 SVGEGT. The CDR3 covers 17 residues. V was pared by 5 bases and J by 1 base, with 11 bases of the junction left unmatched. CDR3 sequence reads: CASSPQLRLAAQETQYF. As DNA, the CDR3 is TGTGCCAGCAGTCCCCAACTCCGACTAGCGGCCCAAGAGACCCAGTACTTC.